The clone carrying this T cell receptor (beta chain) has more than one count but fewer than ten. The CDR3 spans 15 residues. V was clipped by 2 bases and J by 1 base, with 8 bases between them. The germline V gene has CDR1 MNHNY and CDR2 SVGAGI (reference sequence). The data are from a study of CD8 T cells in ankylosing spondylitis. TCRdb redid the calling of the 5' RACE reads with MiXCR, one entry per CDR3 protein. The sample carries tens of thousands of distinct CDR3 sequences, approximately 15% recorded once. The sequence was obtained from a male donor with ankylosing spondylitis or in good health (not recorded which). The sample taken for sequencing was blood. V and J are TRBV6-6 and TRBJ2-2; TRBD1 might be the D (6 bases). The CDR3, as DNA: TGTGCCAGCAGTTACAGGGGGAAGAACACCGGGGAGCTGTTTTTT. Its translation: CASSYRGKNTGELFF.